This TCR beta chain came from a study of shared clonotypes between healthy human individuals. Study-level background: Contributing individuals were two females and a few males aged 18 to 49.

Researchers ran the assay at a deep level. Sequencing used immunoSEQ multiplex PCR; TCRdb keeps in-frame clones, though not all of them. The sample holds 400,000 to 500,000 clones, around 80% seen once. HIV-negative, healthy adults without recent acute infections or vaccinations were the donors. The CDR3 spans 14 residues. From germline, CDR1 is MRHNA and CDR2 SNTAGT. The V gene end was trimmed by 10 bases and the J gene end by 8 bases; junction bases not matched to a gene: 11. The rearrangement joins TRBV6-4 to TRBJ2-1, with 10 bases identical to TRBD2. Sequenced sample: PBMCs. This clonotype originated in a woman in her forties in good health. Some clones in this sample may be carry-over from other donors' samples. The CDR3 DNA follows: TGTGCCACCTCCCGGGCTAGCGGGAGTGATGAGCAGTTCTTC. Translating it yields CATSRASGSDEQFF.